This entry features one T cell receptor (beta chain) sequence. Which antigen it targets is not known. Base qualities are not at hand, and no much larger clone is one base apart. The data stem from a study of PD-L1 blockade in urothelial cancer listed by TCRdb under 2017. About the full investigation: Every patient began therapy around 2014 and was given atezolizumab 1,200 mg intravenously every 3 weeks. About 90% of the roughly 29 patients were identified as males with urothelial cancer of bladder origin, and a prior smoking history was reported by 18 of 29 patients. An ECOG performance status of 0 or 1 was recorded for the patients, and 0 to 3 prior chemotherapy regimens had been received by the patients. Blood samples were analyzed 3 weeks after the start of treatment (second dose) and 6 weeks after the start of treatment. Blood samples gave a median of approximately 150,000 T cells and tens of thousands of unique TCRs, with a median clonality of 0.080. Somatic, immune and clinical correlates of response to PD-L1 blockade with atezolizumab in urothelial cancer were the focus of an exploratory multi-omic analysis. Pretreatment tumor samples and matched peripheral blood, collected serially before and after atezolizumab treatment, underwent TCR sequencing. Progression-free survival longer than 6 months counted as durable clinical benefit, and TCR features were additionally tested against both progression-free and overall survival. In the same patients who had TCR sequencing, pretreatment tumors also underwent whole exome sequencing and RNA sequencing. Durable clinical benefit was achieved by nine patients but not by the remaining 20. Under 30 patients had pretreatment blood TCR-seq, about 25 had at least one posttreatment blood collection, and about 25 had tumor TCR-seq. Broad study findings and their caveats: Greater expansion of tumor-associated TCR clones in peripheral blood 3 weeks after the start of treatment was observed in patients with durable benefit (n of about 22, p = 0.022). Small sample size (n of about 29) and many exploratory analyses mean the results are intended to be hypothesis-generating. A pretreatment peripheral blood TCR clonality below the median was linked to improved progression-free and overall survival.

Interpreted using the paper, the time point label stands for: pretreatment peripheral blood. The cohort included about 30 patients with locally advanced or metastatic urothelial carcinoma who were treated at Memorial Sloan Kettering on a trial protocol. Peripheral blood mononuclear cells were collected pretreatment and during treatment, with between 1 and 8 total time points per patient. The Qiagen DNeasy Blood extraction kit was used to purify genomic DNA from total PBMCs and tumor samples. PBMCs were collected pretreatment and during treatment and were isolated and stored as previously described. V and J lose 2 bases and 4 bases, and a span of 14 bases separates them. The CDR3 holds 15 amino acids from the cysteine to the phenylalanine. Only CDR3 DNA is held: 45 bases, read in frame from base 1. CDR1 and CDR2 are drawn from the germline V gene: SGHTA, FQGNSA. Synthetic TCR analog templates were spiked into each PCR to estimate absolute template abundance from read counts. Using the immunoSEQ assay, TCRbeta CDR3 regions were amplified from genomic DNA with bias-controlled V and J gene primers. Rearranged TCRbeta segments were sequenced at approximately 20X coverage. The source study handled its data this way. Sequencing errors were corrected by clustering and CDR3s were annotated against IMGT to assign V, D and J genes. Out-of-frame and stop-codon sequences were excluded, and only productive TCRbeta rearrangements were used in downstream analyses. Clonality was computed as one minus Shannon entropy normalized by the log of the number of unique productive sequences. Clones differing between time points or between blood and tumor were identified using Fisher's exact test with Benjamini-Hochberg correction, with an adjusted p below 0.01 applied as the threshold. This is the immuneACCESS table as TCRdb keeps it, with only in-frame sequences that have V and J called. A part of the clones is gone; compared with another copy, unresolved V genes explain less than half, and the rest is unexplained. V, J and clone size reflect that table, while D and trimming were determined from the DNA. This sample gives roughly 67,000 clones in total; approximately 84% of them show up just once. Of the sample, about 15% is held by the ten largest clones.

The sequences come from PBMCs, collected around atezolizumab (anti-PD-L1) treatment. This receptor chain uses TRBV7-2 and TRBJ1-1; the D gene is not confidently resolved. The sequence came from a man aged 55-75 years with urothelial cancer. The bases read TGTGCCAGCAGCTTATTCAGGCCTCTGGGCACTGAAGCTTTCTTT. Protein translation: CASSLFRPLGTEAFF.